This T cell receptor beta chain was obtained from a study of identical twins. This clonotype came up a few times. Its antigen is still unknown. This CDR3 is 16 amino acids long. V gave up 4 bases and J gave up 2 bases; unmatched junction bases: 7. Looked up from germline, CDR1 is SGDLS and CDR2 is YYNGEE. TCRdb redid the calling of the 5' RACE reads with MiXCR, one entry per CDR3 protein. The profile shows more than 1.5 million distinct CDR3 sequences, under 35% of them singletons. Study-wide findings and caveats: Modelling underestimated the level of out-of-frame TCR alpha sharing observed in monozygotic twins.

The chain uses TRBV9 and TRBJ2-3, with 10 bases lining up with TRBD2. Sequencing was done on a sample of cord blood. This TCR came from a newborn girl in good health. The CDR3 is CASSFSGGLTTDTQYF. CDR3 nucleotide sequence: TGTGCCAGCAGCTTTAGCGGGGGGTTGACCACAGATACGCAGTATTTT.